This T cell receptor (beta chain) was sequenced for a study of T cell responses to AZD1222 COVID-19 vaccine. V lost 3 bases, J lost 0 bases, and 6 bases stayed unmatched. The CDR3 sequence is 15 residues long. Looked up from germline, CDR1 is DFQATT and CDR2 is SNEGSKA (reference sequence). Whole-study findings and limits: Sampling that yielded the repertoires occurred only after the peak T cell response.

Comment on this clone: Its antigen is undetermined.

Data came from immunoSEQ multiplex PCR; TCRdb stores just in-frame clones and leaves some out. The sample lists approximately 140,000 clones; more than 85% were seen once. The rearrangement uses TRBV20-1 and TRBJ2-5; TRBD1 aligns across 8 bases. The sample consisted of peripheral blood, taken on day 0 of AZD1222 vaccination. The sequence was obtained from an adult in good health. CDR3 nucleotides: TGCAGTGCTAGTAAGCAGGGGGCGAACCAAGAGACCCAGTACTTC. Translated, it gives CSASKQGANQETQYF.